The 16 T cell receptor beta chains reported below all come from one sample, sequenced in a study of T cell responses to AZD1222 COVID-19 vaccine. The repertoire was sequenced with immunoSEQ multiplex PCR; TCRdb's copy has only in-frame clones and lacks some. This table has approximately 100,000 clones, roughly 86% appearing once. The sample was peripheral blood, taken on day 0 of MenACWY control vaccination. All receptors come from an adult in good health.

This sequence joins TRBV15 and TRBJ1-1; the D gene is possibly TRBD1 (6 bases). CDR1 LNHNV and CDR2 YYDKDF come from the germline V gene (reference sequence). The V and J ends lost 4 bases and 4 bases respectively, with 10 bases between them. CDR3 size: 13 residues. For the CDR3, the DNA is TGTGCCACCAGCACAACAGGGACCACTGAAGCTTTCTTT. Residues: CATSTTGTTEAFF. Filled out from reference TRBV15 and TRBJ1-1, the complete variable domain reads DAMVIQNPRYQVTQFGKPVTLSCSQTLNHNVMYWYQQKSSQAPKLLFHYYDKDFNNEADTPDNFQSRRPNTSFCFLDIRSPGLGDTAMYLCATSTTGTTEAFFGQGTRLTVV.

A word on this clone: The junction and the germline gene differ at one end; a read error may be behind it. V is TRBV7-7 and J is TRBJ2-2; D uncertain. The germline V gene encodes CDR1 SSHAT and CDR2 FNYEAQ (reference sequence). This CDR3 has 13 amino acids. Written as DNA, the CDR3 is TGTGCTAGCAGCTTAGAGAACACCGGGGAGCTGTTTTTT. Its protein product is CASSLENTGELFF.

The rearrangement links TRBV3-1 (or the pseudogene TRBV3-2) to TRBJ1-6, with D perhaps matching TRBD1 (5 bases). Germline V CDR1 and CDR2: LGHDT, YNNKEL (reference sequence). Trimming pared 0 bases from V and 0 bases from J, leaving 12 bases between. This CDR3 has 18 residues. CDR3 sequence (DNA): TGTGCCAGCAGCCAAGATACGGGAGGGGCCTCCTATAATTCACCCCTCCACTTT. This encodes CASSQDTGGASYNSPLHF.

The V call is TRBV7-9, the J call TRBJ2-7; D possibly uses TRBD1 or TRBD2 (5 bases each). The CDR3 is made up of 14 amino acids. Germline V gene sequence: CDR1 SEHNR, CDR2 FQNEAQ (reference sequence). Trimming cost V 1 base and J 3 bases, with 10 bases left between them. The CDR3 region is CASSLVGGVYEQYF. The CDR3 DNA reads as TGTGCCAGCAGCTTAGTTGGGGGAGTCTACGAGCAGTACTTC.

The V and J genes are TRBV7-2 and TRBJ1-4, with D possibly matching TRBD1 (5 bases). V lost 1 base to trimming and J lost 6 bases, with 9 bases between them. Germline V gene data show CDR1 as SGHTA and CDR2 as FQGNSA. This CDR3 spans 14 amino acids. CDR3 sequence (DNA): TGTGCCAGCAGCTTAGGGGTGGGGGATGAAAAACTGTTTTTT. It specifies CASSLGVGDEKLFF.

The chain is built from TRBV3-1 (or the pseudogene TRBV3-2) and TRBJ2-1; 13 nucleotides match TRBD2. Unmatched junction bases numbered 7, after V lost 4 bases and J lost 7 bases. The germline V gene encodes CDR1 LGHDT and CDR2 YNNKEL (reference sequence). There are 16 residues in the CDR3. CDR3 sequence (DNA): TGTGCCAGCAGCCCAAATCCGGGACTAGCGGGGAATGAGCAGTTCTTC. Its translation: CASSPNPGLAGNEQFF.

The chain links TRBV30 to TRBJ1-2; 7 bases map to TRBD1. The V gene's germline CDR1 is GTSNPN and CDR2 SVGIG (reference sequence). V lost 3 bases and J lost 8; bases outside the gene matches: 12. There are 14 residues in the CDR3. This CDR3 is CAWRPGQLTRGYTF. CDR3 DNA sequence: TGTGCCTGGAGGCCGGGACAGTTAACTAGGGGCTACACCTTC.

Worth noting for this clone: Compared with germline, one end of the junction differs, possibly owing to a read error. V gene TRBV28 combines with J gene TRBJ2-1; 14 bases fit TRBD2. The CDR3 length is 15 residues. Germline values: CDR1 MDHEN, CDR2 SYDVKM. The CDR3, as DNA: TGTGCCAGCAGTTTGGGGACTAGCGGGAGCCGGTTAGGGATCTTC. Its translation: CASSLGTSGSRLGIF.

V is TRBV2 and J is TRBJ2-7; a weak D match, TRBD1 (5 bases). The germline V and J ends were trimmed by 7 bases and 1 base, with 20 bases remaining between them. This CDR3 has 16 residues. CDR1 is SNHLY and CDR2 is FYNNEI in the germline V gene. The CDR3 spells CASIVASPTVSYEQYF. CDR3 DNA sequence: TGTGCCAGCATCGTCGCGTCTCCGACAGTTTCCTACGAGCAGTACTTC.

The chain is built from TRBV30 and TRBJ2-3, with D perhaps matching TRBD2 (5 bases). The CDR3 is 13 amino acids. The V end lost 0 bases, the J end lost 2 bases, and 6 bases lay between the germline ends. From germline, CDR1 is GTSNPN and CDR2 SVGIG (reference sequence). The CDR3 DNA reads as TGTGCCTGGAGTGTACGGGACACAGATACGCAGTATTTT. This encodes CAWSVRDTDTQYF.

Here the CDR3 DNA reads TGTGCCAGCAGCTTAGAGGTTTTCGGGGCTAGCGGGACCGAGCAGTACTTC. It encodes CASSLEVFGASGTEQYF. This chain joins TRBV7-2 and TRBJ2-7; the match to TRBD2 covers 9 bases. The germline CDR1 and CDR2 sequences are SGHTA and FQGNSA. Trimming took 1 base from V and 6 from J; bases not matched to a gene: 13. The CDR3 loop spans 17 amino acids. Full variable domain (missing parts from reference TRBV7-2 and TRBJ2-7): GAGVSQSPSNKVTEKGKDVELRCDPISGHTALYWYRQSLGQGLEFLIYFQGNSAPDKSGLPSDRFSAERTGGSVSTLTIQRTQQEDSAVYLCASSLEVFGASGTEQYFGPGTRLTVT.

The rearrangement links TRBV2 to TRBJ1-2; 7 nucleotides line up with TRBD1. CDR1 is SNHLY, CDR2 FYNNEI, per germline. The CDR3 extends over 13 amino acids. Trimming cost V 7 bases and J 4 bases; bases outside gene matches: 6. The CDR3 DNA sequence: TGTGCCAGCACCGAACAGGGGTCCTATGGCTACACCTTC. Its protein product is CASTEQGSYGYTF. The full variable domain, completed using reference TRBV2 and TRBJ1-2, is EPEVTQTPSHQVTQMGQEVILRCVPISNHLYFYWYRQILGQKVEFLVSFYNNEISEKSEIFDDQFSVERPDGSNFTLKIRSTKLEDSAMYFCASTEQGSYGYTFGSGTRLTVV.

J is TRBJ1-2 and V is TRBV6-4; D uncertain. With 7 bases removed from V and 5 bases from J, the gap between germline ends came to 20 bases. This CDR3 is 15 amino acids long. Germline CDR1 MRHNA, CDR2 SNTAGT. CDR3 region: CASILQHLALYGYTF. CDR3 DNA: TGTGCCAGCATCCTGCAGCACCTTGCTCTTTATGGCTACACCTTC.

CDR3 nucleotides: TGTGCCAGCAGTTACTCGTATAGCAATGAGCAGTTCTTC. Protein sequence: CASSYSYSNEQFF. The chain recombines TRBV6-6 with TRBJ2-1, with unresolved D. The CDR3 length is 13 residues. The ends were cut back, 0 bases at V and 6 bases at J, with 6 bases in the middle. The V gene's germline CDR1 is MNHNY and CDR2 SVGAGI (reference sequence).

This clone has more than one count but fewer than ten. The CDR3 protein is CVDGGPNQPQHF. DNA of the CDR3: TGCGTCGACGGGGGCCCTAATCAGCCCCAGCATTTT. The chain uses TRBV23-1 and TRBJ1-5; maybe TRBD1 (6 bases). TRBV23-1 is an ORF, and what it does is uncertain. The CDR3 is 12 residues long.

This clone was recorded once. J is TRBJ1-2 and V is TRBV12-3 or TRBV12-4; D gene unclear. The ends were cut back, 5 bases at V and 4 bases at J, with 11 bases in the middle. The CDR3 is made up of 13 amino acids. The CDR3 bases are TGTGCCAGCAGTCCGGGGATAAGCTATGGCTACACCTTC. Translated, it gives CASSPGISYGYTF.